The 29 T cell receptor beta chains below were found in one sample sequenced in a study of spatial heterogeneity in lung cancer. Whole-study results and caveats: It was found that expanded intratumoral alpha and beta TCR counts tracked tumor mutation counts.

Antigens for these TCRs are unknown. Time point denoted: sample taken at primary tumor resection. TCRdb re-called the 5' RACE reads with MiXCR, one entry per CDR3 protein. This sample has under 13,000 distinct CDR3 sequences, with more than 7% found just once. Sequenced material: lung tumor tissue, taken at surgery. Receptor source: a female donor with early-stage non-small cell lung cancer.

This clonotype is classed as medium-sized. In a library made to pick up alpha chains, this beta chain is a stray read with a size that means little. CDR3 in DNA: TGTGCCAGCAGTCTTCTACAGCTGTATAATTCACCCCTCCACTTT. Protein product: CASSLLQLYNSPLHF. This chain uses TRBV28 with TRBJ1-6; D ambiguous. The V gene lost 5 bases and the J gene lost 4 bases, with 12 bases spanning the gap. The CDR3 runs 15 residues. Germline CDR1 is MDHEN and CDR2 is SYDVKM.

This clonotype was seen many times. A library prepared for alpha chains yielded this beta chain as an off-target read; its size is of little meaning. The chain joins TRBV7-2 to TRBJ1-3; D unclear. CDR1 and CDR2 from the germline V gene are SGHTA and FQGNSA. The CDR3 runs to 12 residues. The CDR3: CASVSSGNTIYF. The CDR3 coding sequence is TGTGCTTCGGTGAGCTCTGGAAACACCATATATTTT.

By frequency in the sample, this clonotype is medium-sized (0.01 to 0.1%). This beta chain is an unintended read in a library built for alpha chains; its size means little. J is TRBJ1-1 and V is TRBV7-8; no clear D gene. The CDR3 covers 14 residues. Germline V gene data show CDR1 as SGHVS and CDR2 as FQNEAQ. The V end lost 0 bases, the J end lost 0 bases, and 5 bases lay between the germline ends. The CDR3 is CASSLARVNTEAFF. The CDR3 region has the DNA TGTGCCAGCAGCTTAGCCCGAGTGAACACTGAAGCTTTCTTT.

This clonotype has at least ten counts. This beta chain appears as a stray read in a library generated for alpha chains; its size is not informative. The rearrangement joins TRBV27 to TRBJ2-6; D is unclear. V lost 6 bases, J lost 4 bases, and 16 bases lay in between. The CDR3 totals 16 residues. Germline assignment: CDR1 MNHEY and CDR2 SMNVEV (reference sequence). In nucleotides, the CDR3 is TGTGCCAGCAGCCAAGGCCCCTCTGCCGGGGCCAACGTCCTGACTTTC. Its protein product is CASSQGPSAGANVLTF.

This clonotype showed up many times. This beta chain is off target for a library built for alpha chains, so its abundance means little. This CDR3 is CSAGEDILDTDTQYF. In DNA form, the CDR3 reads TGCAGTGCCGGGGAGGACATTCTAGACACAGATACGCAGTATTTT. The chain uses TRBV20-1 and TRBJ2-3, with a tentative D call TRBD2 (6 bases). Germline loops: CDR1 DFQATT, CDR2 SNEGSKA (reference sequence). V was shortened by 6 bases and J by 2 bases, with 18 bases between the two germline ends. This CDR3 spans 15 amino acids.

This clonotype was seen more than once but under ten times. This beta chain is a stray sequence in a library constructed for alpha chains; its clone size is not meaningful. CDR3 amino acids: CSARANQVTEAFF. CDR3 nucleotide sequence: TGCAGTGCTAGGGCGAATCAGGTCACTGAAGCTTTCTTT. The V call is TRBV20-1, the J call TRBJ1-1; no clear D gene. The CDR3 runs 13 residues. Germline V gene sequence: CDR1 DFQATT, CDR2 SNEGSKA (reference sequence). V lost 3 bases, J lost 4 bases, and 12 bases lay in between.

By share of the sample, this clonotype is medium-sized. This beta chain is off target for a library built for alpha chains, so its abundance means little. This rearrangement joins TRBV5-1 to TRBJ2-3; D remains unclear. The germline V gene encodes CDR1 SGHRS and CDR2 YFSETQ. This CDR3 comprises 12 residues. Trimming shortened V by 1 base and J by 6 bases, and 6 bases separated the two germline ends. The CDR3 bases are TGCGCCAGCAGCTTGACCGGGGATACGCAGTATTTT. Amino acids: CASSLTGDTQYF.

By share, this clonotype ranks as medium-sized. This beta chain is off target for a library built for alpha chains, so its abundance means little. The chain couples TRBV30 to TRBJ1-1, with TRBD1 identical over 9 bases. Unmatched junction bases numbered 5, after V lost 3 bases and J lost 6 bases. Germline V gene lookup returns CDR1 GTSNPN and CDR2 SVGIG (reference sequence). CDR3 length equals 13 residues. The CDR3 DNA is TGTGCCTGGAGGGGACAGGGTGTACCTGAAGCTTTCTTT. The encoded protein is CAWRGQGVPEAFF. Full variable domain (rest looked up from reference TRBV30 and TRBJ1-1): SQTIHQWPATLVQPVGSPLSLECTVEGTSNPNLYWYRQAAGRGLQLLFYSVGIGQISSEVPQNLSASRPQDRQFILSSKKLLLSDSGFYLCAWRGQGVPEAFFGQGTRLTVV.

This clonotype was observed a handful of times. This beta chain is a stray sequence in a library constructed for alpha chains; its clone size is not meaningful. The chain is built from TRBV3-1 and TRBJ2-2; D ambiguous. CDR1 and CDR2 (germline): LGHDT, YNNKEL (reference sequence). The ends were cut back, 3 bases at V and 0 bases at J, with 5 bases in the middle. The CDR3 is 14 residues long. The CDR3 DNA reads TGTGCCAGCAGCCATGGGACGAACACCGGGGAGCTGTTTTTT. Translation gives CASSHGTNTGELFF.

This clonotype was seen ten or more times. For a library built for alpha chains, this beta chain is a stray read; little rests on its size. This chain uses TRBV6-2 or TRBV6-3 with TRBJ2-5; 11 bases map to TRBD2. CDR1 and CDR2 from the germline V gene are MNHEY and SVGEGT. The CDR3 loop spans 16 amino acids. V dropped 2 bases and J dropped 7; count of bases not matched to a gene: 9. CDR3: CASSYGGTSGKWTQYF. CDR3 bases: TGTGCCAGCAGTTACGGGGGGACTAGCGGCAAGTGGACCCAGTACTTC.

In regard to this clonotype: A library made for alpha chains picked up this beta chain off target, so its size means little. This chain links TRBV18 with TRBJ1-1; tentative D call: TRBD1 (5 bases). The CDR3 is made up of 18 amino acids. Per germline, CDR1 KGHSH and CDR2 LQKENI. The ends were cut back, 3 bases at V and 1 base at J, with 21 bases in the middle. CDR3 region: CASSPPTVGTGPNTEAFF. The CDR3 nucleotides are TGTGCCAGCTCACCTCCTACGGTAGGAACAGGTCCGAACACTGAAGCTTTCTTT.

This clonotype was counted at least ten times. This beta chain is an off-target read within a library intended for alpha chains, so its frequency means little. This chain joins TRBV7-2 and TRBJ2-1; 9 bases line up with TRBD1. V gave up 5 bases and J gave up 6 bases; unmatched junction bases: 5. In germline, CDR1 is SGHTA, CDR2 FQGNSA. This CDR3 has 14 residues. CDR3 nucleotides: TGTGCCAGCAGCCCAGGGACAGGGCGCAATGAGCAGTTCTTC. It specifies CASSPGTGRNEQFF.

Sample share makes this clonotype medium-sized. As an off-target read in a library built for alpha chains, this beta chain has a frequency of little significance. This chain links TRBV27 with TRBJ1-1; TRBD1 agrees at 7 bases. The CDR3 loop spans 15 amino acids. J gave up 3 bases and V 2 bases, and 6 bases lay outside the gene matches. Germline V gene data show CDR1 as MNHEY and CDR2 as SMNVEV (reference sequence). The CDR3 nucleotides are TGTGCCAGCAGTTTAACGCCCACAGGGGACACTGAAGCTTTCTTT. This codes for CASSLTPTGDTEAFF.

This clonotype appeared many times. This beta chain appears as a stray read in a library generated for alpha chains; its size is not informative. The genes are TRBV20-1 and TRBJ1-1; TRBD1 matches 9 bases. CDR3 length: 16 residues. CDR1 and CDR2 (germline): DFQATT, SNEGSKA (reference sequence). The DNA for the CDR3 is TGCAGCGGAGAATTAGCCGGGACAGGGCGAAACACTGAAGCTTTCTTT. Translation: CSGELAGTGRNTEAFF.

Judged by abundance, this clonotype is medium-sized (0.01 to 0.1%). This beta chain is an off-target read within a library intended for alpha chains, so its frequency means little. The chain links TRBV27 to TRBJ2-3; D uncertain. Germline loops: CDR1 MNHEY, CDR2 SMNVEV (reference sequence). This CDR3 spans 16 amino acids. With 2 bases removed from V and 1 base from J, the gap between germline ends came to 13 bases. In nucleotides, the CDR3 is TGTGCCAGCAGTTTACTTACCCCCGGGCGCACAGATACGCAGTATTTT. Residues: CASSLLTPGRTDTQYF.

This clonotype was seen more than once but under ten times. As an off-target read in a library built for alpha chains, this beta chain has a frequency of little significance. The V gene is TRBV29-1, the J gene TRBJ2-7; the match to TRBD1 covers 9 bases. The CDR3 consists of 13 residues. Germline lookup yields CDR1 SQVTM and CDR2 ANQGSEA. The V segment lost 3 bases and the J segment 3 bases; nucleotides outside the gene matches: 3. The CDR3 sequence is CSVETGGGYEQYF. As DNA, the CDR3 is TGCAGCGTTGAGACAGGGGGGGGCTACGAGCAGTACTTC.

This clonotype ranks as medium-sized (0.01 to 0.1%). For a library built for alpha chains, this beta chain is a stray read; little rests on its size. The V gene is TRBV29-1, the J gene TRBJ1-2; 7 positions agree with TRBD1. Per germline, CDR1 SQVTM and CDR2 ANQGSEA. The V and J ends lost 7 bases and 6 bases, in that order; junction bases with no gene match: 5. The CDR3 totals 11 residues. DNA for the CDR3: TGCAGCGGGTCCGGGACAGATGGCTACACCTTC. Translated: CSGSGTDGYTF.

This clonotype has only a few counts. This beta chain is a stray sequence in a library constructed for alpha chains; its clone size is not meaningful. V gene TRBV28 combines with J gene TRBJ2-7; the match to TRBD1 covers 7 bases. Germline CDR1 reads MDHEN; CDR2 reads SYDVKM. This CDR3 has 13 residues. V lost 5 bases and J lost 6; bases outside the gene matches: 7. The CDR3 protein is CASSTRQGGEQYF. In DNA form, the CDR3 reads TGTGCCAGCAGTACTAGACAGGGCGGCGAGCAGTACTTC.

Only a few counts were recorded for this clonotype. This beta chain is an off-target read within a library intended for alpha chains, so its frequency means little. The CDR3 DNA follows: TGTGCCAGCAGTTACCCGACAGGGGGCTCGGAGACCCAGTACTTC. Its protein product is CASSYPTGGSETQYF. V is TRBV6-6 and J is TRBJ2-5, with TRBD1 matching 10 bases. The CDR3 is made up of 15 amino acids. The germline V gene has CDR1 MNHNY and CDR2 SVGAGI (reference sequence). The V gene end was trimmed by 2 bases and the J gene end by 5 bases; junction bases not matched to a gene: 5.

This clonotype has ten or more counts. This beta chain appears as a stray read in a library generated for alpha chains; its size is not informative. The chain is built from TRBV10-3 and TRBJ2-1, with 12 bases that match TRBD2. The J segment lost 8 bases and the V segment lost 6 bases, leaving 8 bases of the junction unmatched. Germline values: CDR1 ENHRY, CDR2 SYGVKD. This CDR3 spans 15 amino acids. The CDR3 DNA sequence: TGTGCCATCAGGGACCTAGCGGGGGGGCCGGATGAGCAGTTCTTC. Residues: CAIRDLAGGPDEQFF.

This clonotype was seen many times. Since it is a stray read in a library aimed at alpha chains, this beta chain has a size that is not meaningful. Here the CDR3 reads CASSAPQGFSGANVLTF. The DNA for the CDR3 is TGTGCCAGCAGCGCTCCACAGGGGTTCTCTGGGGCCAACGTCCTGACTTTC. The chain links TRBV9 to TRBJ2-6; TRBD1 matches at 7 bases. Germline values: CDR1 SGDLS, CDR2 YYNGEE. CDR3 length: 17 residues. V lost 3 bases, J lost 0 bases, and 6 bases stayed unmatched.

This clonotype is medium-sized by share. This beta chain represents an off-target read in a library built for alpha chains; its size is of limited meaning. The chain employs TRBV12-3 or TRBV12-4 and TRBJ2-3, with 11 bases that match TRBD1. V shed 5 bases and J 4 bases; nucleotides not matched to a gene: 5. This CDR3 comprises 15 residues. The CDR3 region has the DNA TGTGCCAGCAGTCTTCGGACAGGGGGCGCAGATACGCAGTATTTT. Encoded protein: CASSLRTGGADTQYF.

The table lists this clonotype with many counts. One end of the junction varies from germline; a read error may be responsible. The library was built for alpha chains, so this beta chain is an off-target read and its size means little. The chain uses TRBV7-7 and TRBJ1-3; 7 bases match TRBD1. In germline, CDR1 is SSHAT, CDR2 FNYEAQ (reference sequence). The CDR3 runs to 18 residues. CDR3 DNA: TGTGCTAGCAGCCCCCACCTGGCACAGGGGAACTCTGGAAACACCATATATTTT. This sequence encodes CASSPHLAQGNSGNTIYF.

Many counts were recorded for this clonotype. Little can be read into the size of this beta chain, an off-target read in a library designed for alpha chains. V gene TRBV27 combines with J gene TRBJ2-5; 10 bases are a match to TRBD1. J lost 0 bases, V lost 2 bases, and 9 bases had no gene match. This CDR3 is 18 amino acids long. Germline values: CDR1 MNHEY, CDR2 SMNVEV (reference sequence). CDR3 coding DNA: TGTGCCAGCAGTTTAGTTGGGGACAGGGGAGGAAACCAAGAGACCCAGTACTTC. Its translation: CASSLVGDRGGNQETQYF.

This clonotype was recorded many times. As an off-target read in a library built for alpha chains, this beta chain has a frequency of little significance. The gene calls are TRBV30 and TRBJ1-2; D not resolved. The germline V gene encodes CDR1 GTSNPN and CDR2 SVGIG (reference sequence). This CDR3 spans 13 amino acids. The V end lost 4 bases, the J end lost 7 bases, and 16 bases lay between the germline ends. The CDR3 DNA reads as TGTGCCTGGATCCCACGGGGTTCAGGTGGCTACACCTTC. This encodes CAWIPRGSGGYTF.

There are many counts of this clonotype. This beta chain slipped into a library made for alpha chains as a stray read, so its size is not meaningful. For the CDR3, the DNA is TGTGCCAGCAGCCAAGCGACTGCAGGGGCAGATACGCAGTATTTT. Translated, it gives CASSQATAGADTQYF. The rearrangement uses TRBV7-9 and TRBJ2-3, with a possible D match to TRBD1 (6 bases). V lost 5 bases and J 4 bases, leaving 16 bases between the germline ends. Germline loops: CDR1 SEHNR, CDR2 FQNEAQ (reference sequence). The CDR3 length is 15 residues. Variable domain in full (rest from reference TRBV7-9 and TRBJ2-3): DTGVSQNPRHKITKRGQNVTFRCDPISEHNRLYWYRQTLGQGPEFLTYFQNEAQLEKSRLLSDRFSAERPKGSFSTLEIQRTEQGDSAMYLCASSQATAGADTQYFGPGTRLTVL.

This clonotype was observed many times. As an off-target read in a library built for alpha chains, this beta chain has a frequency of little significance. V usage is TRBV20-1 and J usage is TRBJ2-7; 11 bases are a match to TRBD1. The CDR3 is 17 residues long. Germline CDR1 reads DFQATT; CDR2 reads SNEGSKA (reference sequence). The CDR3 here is CSVLGSRTGGFIDEQYF. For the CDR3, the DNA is TGCAGCGTGCTAGGGTCGAGGACAGGGGGCTTCATCGACGAGCAGTACTTC.

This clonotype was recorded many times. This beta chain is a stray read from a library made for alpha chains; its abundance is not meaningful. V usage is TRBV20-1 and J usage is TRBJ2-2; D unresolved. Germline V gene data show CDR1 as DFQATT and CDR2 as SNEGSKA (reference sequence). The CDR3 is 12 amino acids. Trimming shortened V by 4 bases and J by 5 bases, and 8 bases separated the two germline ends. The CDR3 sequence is CSAMDQTGELFF. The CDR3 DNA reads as TGCAGTGCTATGGACCAGACCGGGGAGCTGTTTTTT.

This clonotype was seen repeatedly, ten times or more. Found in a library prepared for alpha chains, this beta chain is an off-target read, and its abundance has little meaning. The CDR3 DNA is TGCGCCAGCAGCTTGGGGACACCGACCTACGAGCAGTACTTC. Translation gives CASSLGTPTYEQYF. The V and J genes are TRBV5-1 and TRBJ2-7; maybe TRBD1 (5 bases). Germline CDR1 and CDR2: SGHRS and YFSETQ. The CDR3 is 14 amino acids. Trimming shortened V by 0 bases and J by 2 bases, and 9 bases separated the two germline ends.